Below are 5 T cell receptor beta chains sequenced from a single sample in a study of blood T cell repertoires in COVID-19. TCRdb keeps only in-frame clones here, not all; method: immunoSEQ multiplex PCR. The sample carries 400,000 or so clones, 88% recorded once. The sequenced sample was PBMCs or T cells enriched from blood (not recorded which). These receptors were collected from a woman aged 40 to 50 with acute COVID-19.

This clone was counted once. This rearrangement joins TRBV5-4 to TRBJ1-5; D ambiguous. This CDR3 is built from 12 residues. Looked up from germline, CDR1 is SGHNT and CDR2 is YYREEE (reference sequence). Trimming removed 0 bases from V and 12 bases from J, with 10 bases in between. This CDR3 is CASSLDGRHQHF. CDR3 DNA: TGTGCCAGCAGCTTGGACGGCAGACACCAGCATTTT. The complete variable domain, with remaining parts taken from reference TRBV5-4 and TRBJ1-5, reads ETGVTQSPTHLIKTRGQQVTLRCSSQSGHNTVSWYQQALGQGPQFIFQYYREEENGRGNFPPRFSGLQFPNYSSELNVNALELDDSALYLCASSLDGRHQHFGDGTRLSIL.

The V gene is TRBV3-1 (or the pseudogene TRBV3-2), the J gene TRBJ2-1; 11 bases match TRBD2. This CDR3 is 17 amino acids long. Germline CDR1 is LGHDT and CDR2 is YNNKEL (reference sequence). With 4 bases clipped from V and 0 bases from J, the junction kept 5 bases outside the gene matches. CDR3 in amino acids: CASSRTSGYNSYNEQFF. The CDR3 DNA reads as TGTGCCAGCAGCCGGACTAGCGGGTACAACTCCTACAATGAGCAGTTCTTC.

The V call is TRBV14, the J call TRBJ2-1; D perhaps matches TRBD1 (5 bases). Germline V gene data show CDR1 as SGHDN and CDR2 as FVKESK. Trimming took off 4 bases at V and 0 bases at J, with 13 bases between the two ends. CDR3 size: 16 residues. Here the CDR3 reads CASSPRESISYNEQFF. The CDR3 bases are TGTGCCAGCAGCCCCAGGGAATCAATCTCCTACAATGAGCAGTTCTTC.

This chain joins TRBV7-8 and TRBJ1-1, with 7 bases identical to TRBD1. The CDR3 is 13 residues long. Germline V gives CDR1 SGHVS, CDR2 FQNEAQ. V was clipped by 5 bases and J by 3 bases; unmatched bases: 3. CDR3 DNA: TGTGCCAGCAGCATTGACAGGGACACTGAAGCTTTCTTT. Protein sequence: CASSIDRDTEAFF. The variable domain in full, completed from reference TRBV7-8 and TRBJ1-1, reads GAGVSQSPRYKVAKRGQDVALRCDPISGHVSLFWYQQALGQGPEFLTYFQNEAQLDKSGLPSDRFFAERPEGSVSTLKIQRTQQEDSAVYLCASSIDRDTEAFFGQGTRLTVV.

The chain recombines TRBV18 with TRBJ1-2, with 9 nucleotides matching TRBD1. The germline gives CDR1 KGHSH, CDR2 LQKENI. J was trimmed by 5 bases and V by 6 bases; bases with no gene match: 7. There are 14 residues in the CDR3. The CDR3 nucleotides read TGTGCCAGCTCCCGGACAGGGGTCGGATATGGCTACACCTTC. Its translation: CASSRTGVGYGYTF.